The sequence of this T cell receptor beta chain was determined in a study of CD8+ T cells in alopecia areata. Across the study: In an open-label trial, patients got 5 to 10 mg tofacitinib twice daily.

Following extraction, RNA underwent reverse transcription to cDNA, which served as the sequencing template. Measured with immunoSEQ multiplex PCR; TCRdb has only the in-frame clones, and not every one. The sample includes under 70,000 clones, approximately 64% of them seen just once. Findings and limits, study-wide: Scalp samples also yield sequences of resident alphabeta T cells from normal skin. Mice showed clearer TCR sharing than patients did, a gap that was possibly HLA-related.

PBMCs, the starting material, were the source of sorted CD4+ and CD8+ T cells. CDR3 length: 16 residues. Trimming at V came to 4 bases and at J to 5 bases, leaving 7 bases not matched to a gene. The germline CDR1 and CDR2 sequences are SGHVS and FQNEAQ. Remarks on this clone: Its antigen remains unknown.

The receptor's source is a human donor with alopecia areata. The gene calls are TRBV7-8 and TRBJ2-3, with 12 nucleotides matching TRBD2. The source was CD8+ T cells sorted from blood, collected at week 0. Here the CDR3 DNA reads TGTGCCAGCAGCTCGAGGGGACTAGCGGGTATAGATACGCAGTATTTT. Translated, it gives CASSSRGLAGIDTQYF.